A single sample is the source of the 3 T cell receptor beta chains below, sequenced in a study of blood T cell repertoires in COVID-19. Repertoires were generated with immunoSEQ multiplex PCR, while TCRdb's copy carries only in-frame clones and drops some. The repertoire holds 250,000 to 300,000 clones, with around 90% as singletons. The sample comprised peripheral blood. These receptor sequences come from a woman in her forties who had recovered from COVID-19.

The chain employs TRBV4-1 and TRBJ2-7; 9 bases match TRBD1. The CDR3 contains 18 residues. CDR1 is MGHRA, CDR2 YSYEKL, per germline. The J segment lost 7 bases and the V segment lost 4 bases, leaving 20 bases of the junction unmatched. The CDR3: CASSPLGTGRRLTREQYF. CDR3 coding DNA: TGCGCCAGCAGCCCGCTGGGGACAGGGCGCAGACTAACCCGGGAGCAGTACTTC.

The rearrangement uses TRBV7-8 and TRBJ2-1; 7 bases are a match to TRBD2. Germline V CDR1 and CDR2: SGHVS, FQNEAQ. This CDR3 is 13 amino acids long. After removal of 2 bases from V and 13 bases from J, the junction contained 8 bases not matched to a gene. This CDR3 is CASSLIDAGAQFF. CDR3 coding DNA: TGTGCCAGCAGCTTAATTGATGCGGGAGCCCAGTTCTTC.

This clone appeared a single time. The rearrangement uses TRBV6-2 or TRBV6-3 and TRBJ2-1; D perhaps matches TRBD1 (5 bases). The V gene lost 2 bases and the J gene lost 7 bases, with 9 bases spanning the gap. Germline CDR1 is MNHEY and CDR2 is SVGEGT. The CDR3 extends over 13 amino acids. CDR3 in DNA: TGTGCCAGCAGTTACGGGGCGAGAAATGAGCAGTTCTTC. Its translation is CASSYGARNEQFF.